This T cell receptor beta chain derives from a study of vaccination and CD4 T cells after COVID-19. Study findings and constraints: Median SARS-CoV-2-reactive clonotype numbers went from approximately 21 to 38; this increase was not significant.

With regard to this clonotype: Its antigen is not known.

TCRdb redid the calling of the PCR reads with MiXCR, one entry per CDR3 protein. The table includes about 15,000 distinct CDR3 sequences, approximately 66% detected once. Between the trimmed V and J ends, which lost 5 bases and 0 bases, there was a span of 8 bases. The CDR3 runs to 14 residues. Germline CDR1 is MNHNS and CDR2 is SASEGT. Sequencing was performed on CD4+ T cells from blood, taken after SARS-CoV-2 vaccination. The TCR was taken from a human donor who had recovered from COVID-19. The chain combines TRBV6-1 with TRBJ1-5; the D is unclear. Here the CDR3 reads CASSPGDSNQPQHF. Here the CDR3 DNA reads TGTGCCAGCAGTCCTGGCGATAGCAATCAGCCCCAGCATTTT.